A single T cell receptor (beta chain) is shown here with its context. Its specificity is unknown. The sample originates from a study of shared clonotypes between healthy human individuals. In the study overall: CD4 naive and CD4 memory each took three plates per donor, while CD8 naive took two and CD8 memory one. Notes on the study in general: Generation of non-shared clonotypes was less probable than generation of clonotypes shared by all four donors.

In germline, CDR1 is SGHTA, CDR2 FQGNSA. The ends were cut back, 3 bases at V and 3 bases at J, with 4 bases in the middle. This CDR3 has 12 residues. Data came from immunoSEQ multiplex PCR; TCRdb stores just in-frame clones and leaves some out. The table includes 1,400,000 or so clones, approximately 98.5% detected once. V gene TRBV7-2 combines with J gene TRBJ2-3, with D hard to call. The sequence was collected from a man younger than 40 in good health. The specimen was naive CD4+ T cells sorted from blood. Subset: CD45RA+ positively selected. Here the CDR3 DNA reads TGTGCCAGCAGCTTTGTGACAGATACGCAGTATTTT. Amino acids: CASSFVTDTQYF.